One and the same sample provided the 17 T cell receptor beta chains below, sequenced in a study of shared clonotypes between healthy human individuals. Clones were read by immunoSEQ multiplex PCR, and TCRdb kept only the in-frame ones, dropping some. The sample consists of about half a million clones, around 85% of them appearing once. What was sequenced was PBMCs. All receptors derive from a woman in her thirties or forties in good health. Some clones in this sample may be carry-over from other donors' samples.

V and J are TRBV9 and TRBJ2-1, with TRBD2 identical over 7 bases. The germline gives CDR1 SGDLS, CDR2 YYNGEE. Trimming at V came to 0 bases and at J to 10 bases, leaving 7 bases not matched to a gene. This CDR3 is built from 14 residues. This chain's CDR3 is CASSVARGVGEQFF. CDR3 nucleotides: TGTGCCAGCAGCGTAGCTCGGGGGGTTGGCGAGCAGTTCTTC.

The chain carries TRBV5-1 and TRBJ2-2; 8 bases agree with TRBD1. V was pared by 7 bases and J by 1 base, with 9 bases of the junction left unmatched. The CDR3 totals 16 residues. Germline values: CDR1 SGHRS, CDR2 YFSETQ. CDR3 in amino acids: CASSRTGGMNTGELFF. The CDR3 DNA is TGCGCCAGCTCCCGTACAGGGGGGATGAACACCGGGGAGCTGTTTTTT. The variable domain in full, completed from reference TRBV5-1 and TRBJ2-2, reads KAGVTQTPRYLIKTRGQQVTLSCSPISGHRSVSWYQQTPGQGLQFLFEYFSETQRNKGNFPGRFSGRQFSNSRSEMNVSTLELGDSALYLCASSRTGGMNTGELFFGEGSRLTVL.

The chain combines TRBV25-1 with TRBJ1-1; no clear D. Per germline, CDR1 MGHDK and CDR2 SYGVNS. The length of the CDR3 is 15 residues. V was trimmed by 0 bases and J by 3 bases, leaving 11 bases between them. CDR3 in DNA: TGTGCCAGCAGTGAATATCGGGCCGGGGACACTGAAGCTTTCTTT. Encoded protein: CASSEYRAGDTEAFF.

V usage is TRBV19 and J usage is TRBJ2-7; 9 nucleotides line up with TRBD1. Per germline, CDR1 LNHDA and CDR2 SQIVND (reference sequence). Losses at the gene ends were 5 bases for V and 4 bases for J; bases not matched to a gene: 12. The CDR3 length is 16 residues. CDR3 sequence: CASSLALRTGEYEQYF. The CDR3 nucleotides read TGTGCCAGTAGTCTAGCCCTAAGGACAGGGGAGTACGAGCAGTACTTC.

V and J are TRBV5-5 and TRBJ1-1; a weak D match, TRBD1 (5 bases). The CDR3 is made up of 13 amino acids. The V and J ends lost 2 bases and 4 bases respectively, with 9 bases between them. Germline assignment: CDR1 SGHKS and CDR2 YYEKEE (reference sequence). The CDR3 DNA sequence: TGTGCCAGCAGCTTTGAGGGGTTCACTGAAGCTTTCTTT. Its translation: CASSFEGFTEAFF.

This sequence joins TRBV5-1 and TRBJ2-2, with D possibly TRBD1 on 6 matching bases. With 3 bases removed from V and 0 bases from J, the gap between germline ends came to 12 bases. The CDR3 is made up of 16 amino acids. Germline CDR1 reads SGHRS; CDR2 reads YFSETQ. The CDR3 DNA reads TGCGCCAGCAGCTGGACCGGGACAACGAACACCGGGGAGCTGTTTTTT. Protein product: CASSWTGTTNTGELFF.

For this clone: Other DNA sequences from this sample encode an identical CDR3 as well. V and J are TRBV6-5 and TRBJ2-2; D unresolved. The CDR3 extends over 12 amino acids. The germline V gene encodes CDR1 MNHEY and CDR2 SVGAGI. V lost 4 bases and J lost 2, with 2 bases in between. CDR3 residues: CASSSNTGELFF. CDR3 DNA sequence: TGTGCCAGCAGTTCCAACACCGGGGAGCTGTTTTTT.

The chain links TRBV7-8 to TRBJ1-4; D call uncertain. The CDR3 is made up of 15 amino acids. Germline CDR1 reads SGHVS; CDR2 reads FQNEAQ. Trimming cost V 5 bases and J 4 bases, with 14 bases left between them. CDR3 in amino acids: CASSPSRRYNEKLFF. The DNA for the CDR3 is TGTGCCAGCAGCCCAAGTAGGAGATATAATGAAAAACTGTTTTTT.

This clone was counted a single time. A far larger clone is off by one base, so a read error is likely. Other DNA sequences from this sample encode an identical CDR3 as well. The chain is built from TRBV30 and TRBJ1-2, with 10 bases lining up with TRBD1. V lost 4 bases to trimming and J lost 3 bases; unmatched junction nucleotides: 5. The germline V gene encodes CDR1 GTSNPN and CDR2 SVGIG (reference sequence). This CDR3 comprises 14 residues. The chain's CDR3 is CAWTRTGGDYGYTF. The CDR3 DNA is TGTGCCTGGACCCGGACAGGGGGTGACTATGGCTACACCTTC.

This clone was observed many times. This specimen includes other DNA sequences encoding the same CDR3. The chain couples TRBV2 to TRBJ1-5; D is ambiguous. The CDR3 is 14 amino acids. The V and J ends lost 2 bases and 7 bases respectively, with 12 bases between them. Germline lookup yields CDR1 SNHLY and CDR2 FYNNEI. The CDR3 sequence is CASSETLSAQPQHF. The DNA of the CDR3 is TGTGCCAGCAGTGAAACGTTGTCGGCGCAGCCCCAGCATTTT.

The V and J genes are TRBV5-1 and TRBJ1-1; the D is unclear. Germline V CDR1 and CDR2: SGHRS, YFSETQ. Deletions cut 6 bases from V and 1 base from J, with 7 bases between. This CDR3 spans 12 amino acids. The CDR3 bases are TGCGCCAGCAAAAACACGAACACTGAAGCTTTCTTT. It specifies CASKNTNTEAFF.

This sequence joins TRBV4-2 and TRBJ2-1; 8 bases are shared with TRBD2. This CDR3 has 17 amino acids. The V gene end was trimmed by 0 bases and the J gene end by 5 bases; junction bases not matched to a gene: 9. Germline V CDR1 and CDR2: LGHNA, YNFKEQ. CDR3 loop: CASSQDLRGRTNNEQFF. DNA of the CDR3: TGTGCCAGCAGCCAAGATCTACGCGGGAGGACTAACAATGAGCAGTTCTTC.

Concerning this clone: At the DNA level, this CDR3 is encoded by other sequences in the same sample as well. The chain employs TRBV18 and TRBJ1-5, with 7 positions matching TRBD1. Germline assignment: CDR1 KGHSH and CDR2 LQKENI. The CDR3 extends over 14 amino acids. V lost 3 bases to trimming and J lost 1 base; unmatched junction nucleotides: 0. CDR3 region: CASSPGQSNQPQHF. CDR3 DNA: TGTGCCAGCTCACCGGGACAGAGCAATCAGCCCCAGCATTTT.

For this clone: The junction departs from germline at one end; a sequencing error may be responsible. The rearrangement links TRBV11-2 to TRBJ1-2, with D perhaps TRBD1 (5 bases). Germline V gene data show CDR1 as SGHAT and CDR2 as FQNNGV. The CDR3 contains 13 residues. CDR3 DNA: TGTGCCAGCAGCTTATCGGGGCAGTATGGCCACACCTTC. It yields the protein CASSLSGQYGHTF.

This clone was seen at least ten times. The chain carries TRBV5-4 and TRBJ2-5; 9 bases fit TRBD2. Germline CDR1 reads SGHNT; CDR2 reads YYREEE (reference sequence). Trimming cost V 1 base and J 8 bases; bases outside gene matches: 9. The CDR3 loop spans 15 amino acids. The CDR3 nucleotides are TGTGCCAGCAGCTTGAAGCGGGAGGCCCCAGGAACCCAGTACTTC. Protein sequence: CASSLKREAPGTQYF. Complete variable domain (other parts from reference TRBV5-4 and TRBJ2-5): ETGVTQSPTHLIKTRGQQVTLRCSSQSGHNTVSWYQQALGQGPQFIFQYYREEENGRGNFPPRFSGLQFPNYSSELNVNALELDDSALYLCASSLKREAPGTQYFGPGTRLLVL.

This clone was observed a few times. V and J are TRBV5-4 and TRBJ2-3, with 7 bases aligning to TRBD1. The germline V gene encodes CDR1 SGHNT and CDR2 YYREEE (reference sequence). J was trimmed by 6 bases and V by 2 bases; bases with no gene match: 6. The CDR3 extends over 14 amino acids. The CDR3 loop is CASSLRQGSDTQYF. CDR3 DNA: TGTGCCAGCAGCTTAAGACAGGGTTCCGATACGCAGTATTTT.

This chain uses TRBV2 with TRBJ1-1; D may be TRBD1 (5 bases). The V and J ends lost 4 bases and 10 bases respectively, with 13 bases between them. CDR1 SNHLY and CDR2 FYNNEI come from the germline V gene. The CDR3 extends over 12 amino acids. The DNA of the CDR3 is TGTGCCAGCAGTGTTGGGGGGAGAGGAGCTTTCTTT. Protein: CASSVGGRGAFF.